The next 20 T cell receptor beta chains were all read from a single sample in a study of OX40 agonist ivuxolimab in advanced cancers. TCRdb's table, derived via immunoSEQ multiplex PCR, lists solely in-frame clones and lacks some. The data contain tens of thousands of clones, 80% to 95% of them singletons. Sequences were derived from CD4+ or CD8+ T cells sorted from blood, sampled in a trial of the OX40 agonist ivuxolimab. The source of these receptors is an adult with an advanced solid tumor such as melanoma, head and neck, liver or kidney cancer.

This clone was counted once. J is TRBJ2-2 and V is TRBV7-6; 7 positions match TRBD1. With 6 bases clipped from V and 5 bases from J, the junction kept 9 bases outside the gene matches. The CDR3 loop spans 15 amino acids. Germline V lookup: CDR1 SGHVS, CDR2 FNYEAQ. This chain's CDR3 is CASRYIQGLTGELFF. The CDR3 nucleotides are TGTGCCAGCAGGTACATACAGGGGTTGACCGGGGAGCTGTTTTTT.

This clone has only a few counts. The V gene is TRBV28, the J gene TRBJ1-5; TRBD1 might be the D (6 bases). Per the germline V gene, CDR1 is MDHEN and CDR2 is SYDVKM. V was clipped by 3 bases and J by 4 bases, with 19 bases between them. CDR3 length: 17 residues. CDR3 in amino acids: CASSFRRLGARNQPQHF. The CDR3 nucleotides read TGTGCCAGCAGTTTTCGGCGGTTGGGGGCTCGAAATCAGCCCCAGCATTTT.

The table lists this clone with a count of one. The V and J genes are TRBV27 and TRBJ1-2; the D gene is possibly TRBD1 (6 bases). This CDR3 spans 16 amino acids. With 4 bases removed from V and 0 bases from J, the gap between germline ends came to 15 bases. The germline gives CDR1 MNHEY, CDR2 SMNVEV (reference sequence). The CDR3: CASSSRTVAANYGYTF. CDR3 sequence (DNA): TGTGCCAGCAGTTCGCGGACAGTCGCAGCTAACTATGGCTACACCTTC.

This clone was counted a single time. This same CDR3 is encoded by further DNA sequences in the sample. In nucleotides, the CDR3 is TGTGCTAGTGGTTTGGGGGAGACCCAGTACTTC. As protein: CASGLGETQYF. The gene calls are TRBV12-5 and TRBJ2-5; no definite D call. This CDR3 is built from 11 residues. Trimming left V 1 base short and J 5 bases short, with 2 bases between. From germline, CDR1 is LGHNT and CDR2 FRNRAP.

This clone appeared once. This chain joins TRBV9 and TRBJ1-5; D possibly corresponds to TRBD1 (5 bases). V was cut by 3 bases and J by 3 bases, with 10 bases left in between. The CDR3 contains 14 residues. CDR1 and CDR2 (germline): SGDLS, YYNGEE. The CDR3 here is CASSAQGDNQPQHF. In DNA form, the CDR3 reads TGTGCCAGCAGCGCTCAGGGTGACAATCAGCCCCAGCATTTT.

The chain uses TRBV11-3 and TRBJ1-2; D is possibly TRBD1 (5 bases). Germline loops: CDR1 SGHNT, CDR2 YENEEA. Trimming stripped 1 base from V and 4 bases from J, with 13 bases between. The CDR3 spans 15 residues. In DNA form, the CDR3 reads TGTGCCAGCAGCTTAGCCACGACAGCGCCCTATGGCTACACCTTC. As protein: CASSLATTAPYGYTF.

In its sample, this clone was seen once. The chain links TRBV6-5 to TRBJ2-7; D gene uncertain. Looked up from germline, CDR1 is MNHEY and CDR2 is SVGAGI. V was shortened by 6 bases and J by 3 bases, with 12 bases between the two germline ends. The CDR3 length is 13 residues. In DNA, the CDR3 is TGTGCCAGCAGGCACCCATTAAACTACGAGCAGTACTTC. This codes for CASRHPLNYEQYF.

The chain couples TRBV7-3 to TRBJ1-2; tentatively, D is TRBD1 (6 bases). Trimming shortened V by 5 bases and J by 8 bases, and 15 bases separated the two germline ends. The germline V gene encodes CDR1 SGHTA and CDR2 FQGTGA. The CDR3 totals 13 residues. The CDR3 reads CASSPLQGGGYTF. In DNA, the CDR3 is TGTGCCAGCAGCCCGTTACAGGGCGGCGGCTACACCTTC.

The V call is TRBV5-1, the J call TRBJ2-7; 9 bases map to TRBD2. Unmatched junction bases numbered 12, after V lost 0 bases and J lost 2 bases. Germline V gene data show CDR1 as SGHRS and CDR2 as YFSETQ. This CDR3 comprises 18 residues. CDR3 in amino acids: CASSLGVRASGTTYEQYF. CDR3 DNA sequence: TGCGCCAGCAGCTTGGGGGTAAGAGCTAGCGGGACCACCTACGAGCAGTACTTC.

In its sample, this clone was seen once. The chain recombines TRBV29-1 with TRBJ2-5, with D maybe TRBD2 (6 bases). There are 14 residues in the CDR3. The V and J ends lost 4 bases and 0 bases respectively, with 12 bases between them. Germline V gene sequence: CDR1 SQVTM, CDR2 ANQGSEA. The CDR3 here is CSVVLAMYQETQYF. Written as DNA, the CDR3 is TGCAGCGTTGTACTAGCTATGTACCAAGAGACCCAGTACTTC.

This rearrangement joins TRBV18 to TRBJ2-7, with D maybe TRBD1 (6 bases). CDR1 and CDR2 (germline): KGHSH, LQKENI. Trimming took 7 bases from V and 4 from J, leaving 14 bases between them. The CDR3 contains 13 residues. The DNA for the CDR3 is TGTGCCAGCTTCCCATCGAGGGGGTACGAGCAGTACTTC. Protein: CASFPSRGYEQYF.

The chain is built from TRBV29-1 and TRBJ2-1; TRBD2 aligns across 14 bases. The trim removed 3 bases at V and 0 bases at J, leaving 7 bases unmatched. The CDR3 loop spans 18 amino acids. Germline V gives CDR1 SQVTM, CDR2 ANQGSEA. CDR3 loop: CSVDQRGTSGSSYNEQFF. The CDR3 bases are TGCAGCGTTGACCAACGGGGGACTAGCGGGAGCTCCTACAATGAGCAGTTCTTC.

This chain links TRBV7-2 with TRBJ1-4; tentatively, D is TRBD1 (5 bases). Germline loops: CDR1 SGHTA, CDR2 FQGNSA. V was cut by 5 bases and J by 5 bases, with 15 bases left in between. The CDR3 loop spans 15 amino acids. DNA of the CDR3: TGTGCCAGCAGCGGGCAGGGCGGCCCCAATGAAAAACTGTTTTTT. This translates into CASSGQGGPNEKLFF.

The chain recombines TRBV28 with TRBJ2-5; D is uncertain. The J call could be wrong; TRBJ2-7 is a better fit for the DNA end. The CDR3 runs 11 residues. CDR1 and CDR2 (germline): MDHEN, SYDVKM. CDR3 nucleotide sequence: TGTGCCAGCAGTCTCACCTACGAGCAGTACTTC. It translates to CASSLTYEQYF.

The chain links TRBV7-6 to TRBJ2-7, with 7 bases that match TRBD1. This CDR3 is built from 16 residues. Germline V CDR1 and CDR2: SGHVS, FNYEAQ. V shed 0 bases, J shed 6 bases, and the junction held 11 bases outside the gene matches. DNA for the CDR3: TGTGCCAGCAGCTTAGCGTCCTCAGACAGGGCATTCGAGCAGTACTTC. Translation gives CASSLASSDRAFEQYF.

V usage is TRBV7-9 and J usage is TRBJ1-2; 9 bases line up with TRBD1. Looked up from germline, CDR1 is SEHNR and CDR2 is FQNEAQ (reference sequence). This CDR3 comprises 14 residues. The ends lost 0 bases at V and 7 bases at J; junction bases unmatched: 3. Here the CDR3 reads CASSLAEQGAGYTF. The CDR3 bases are TGTGCCAGCAGCTTAGCCGAACAGGGGGCTGGCTACACCTTC. Complete variable domain (other parts from reference TRBV7-9 and TRBJ1-2): DTGVSQNPRHKITKRGQNVTFRCDPISEHNRLYWYRQTLGQGPEFLTYFQNEAQLEKSRLLSDRFSAERPKGSFSTLEIQRTEQGDSAMYLCASSLAEQGAGYTFGSGTRLTVV.

The chain uses TRBV9 and TRBJ2-2, with 7 bases identical to TRBD2. Per the germline V gene, CDR1 is SGDLS and CDR2 is YYNGEE. Losses at the gene ends were 4 bases for V and 1 base for J; bases not matched to a gene: 7. This CDR3 is 16 amino acids long. CDR3 in DNA: TGTGCCAGCAGCTCTCGATTAGCGGGGAACACCGGGGAGCTGTTTTTT. It translates to CASSSRLAGNTGELFF.

The J gene is TRBJ2-1, the V gene TRBV28, with 8 bases fitting TRBD2. The CDR3 is 15 residues long. The V gene end was trimmed by 8 bases and the J gene end by 4 bases; junction bases not matched to a gene: 10. In germline, CDR1 is MDHEN, CDR2 SYDVKM. CDR3 sequence reads: CASDRTSGQYNEQFF. CDR3 in DNA: TGTGCCAGCGACCGAACTAGCGGCCAATACAATGAGCAGTTCTTC.

The chain carries TRBV19 and TRBJ1-3; possible D gene TRBD1, 5 bases. Trimming took off 3 bases at V and 5 bases at J, with 14 bases between the two ends. Germline V lookup: CDR1 LNHDA, CDR2 SQIVND (reference sequence). CDR3 length: 15 residues. The DNA for the CDR3 is TGTGCCAGTAGTATGCGGCAGGGATTGAGAAACACCATATATTTT. Translation gives CASSMRQGLRNTIYF.

J is TRBJ2-1 and V is TRBV2, with 10 bases matching TRBD1. Germline V gives CDR1 SNHLY, CDR2 FYNNEI. The CDR3 sequence is 14 residues long. J was trimmed by 8 bases and V by 6 bases; bases with no gene match: 7. The CDR3 region is CASSRDRGSDEQFF. CDR3 nucleotides: TGTGCCAGCAGCCGGGACAGGGGCTCGGATGAGCAGTTCTTC.